One T cell receptor beta chain is described in this entry. This CDR3 spans 13 amino acids. CDR1 and CDR2 from the germline V gene are MNHEY and SMNVEV (reference sequence). The V end lost 8 bases, the J end lost 12 bases, and 19 bases lay between the germline ends. These data are taken from a study of control samples from healthy donors and cancer patients. The protocol was immunoSEQ multiplex PCR, while the TCRdb copy is restricted to in-frame clones and leaves out a portion. Of tens of thousands of clones in the sample, roughly 90% were seen once. This TCR was sampled from a man aged 35-49 years with colorectal cancer. Sequencing used PBMCs. The chain links TRBV27 to TRBJ1-4; maybe TRBD1 (5 bases). CDR3 in DNA: TGTGCCAGCTCTTCAGGCAGGGTGGAGCAACTGTTTTTT. It codes for CASSSGRVEQLFF.